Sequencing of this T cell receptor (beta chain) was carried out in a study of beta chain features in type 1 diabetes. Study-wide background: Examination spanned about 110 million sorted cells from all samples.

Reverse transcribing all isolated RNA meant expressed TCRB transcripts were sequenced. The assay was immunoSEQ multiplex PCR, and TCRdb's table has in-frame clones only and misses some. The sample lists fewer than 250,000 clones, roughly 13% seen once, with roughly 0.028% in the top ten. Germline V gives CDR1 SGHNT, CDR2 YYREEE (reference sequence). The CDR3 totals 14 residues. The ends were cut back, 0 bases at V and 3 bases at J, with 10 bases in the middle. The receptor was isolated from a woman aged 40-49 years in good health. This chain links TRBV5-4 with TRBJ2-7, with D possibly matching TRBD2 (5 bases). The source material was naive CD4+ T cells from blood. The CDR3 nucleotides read TGTGCCAGCAGCTTGGCCGGACTCAGCTACGAGCAGTACTTC. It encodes CASSLAGLSYEQYF.